This T cell receptor (beta chain) was identified in a study of cytomegalovirus exposure and HLA in healthy donors. Primers: 60 Vbeta forward and 13 Jbeta reverse. Profiling relied on immunoSEQ multiplex PCR, and the TCRdb table lists in-frame clones only, not all of them. The sample holds some 200,000 clones, 84% seen once. V lost 4 bases, J lost 6 bases, and 6 bases stayed unmatched. Germline lookup yields CDR1 SGHAT and CDR2 FQNNGV. The CDR3 spans 14 residues. This chain links TRBV11-2 with TRBJ2-3, with 8 bases that match TRBD2. The receptor comes from a woman between 50 and 59 years old in good health and CMV-seropositive. The sequencing sample was made of PBMCs. CDR3 coding DNA: TGTGCCAGCAGCTCCTTAGCGGGGTTGGATACGCAGTATTTT. Protein sequence: CASSSLAGLDTQYF.